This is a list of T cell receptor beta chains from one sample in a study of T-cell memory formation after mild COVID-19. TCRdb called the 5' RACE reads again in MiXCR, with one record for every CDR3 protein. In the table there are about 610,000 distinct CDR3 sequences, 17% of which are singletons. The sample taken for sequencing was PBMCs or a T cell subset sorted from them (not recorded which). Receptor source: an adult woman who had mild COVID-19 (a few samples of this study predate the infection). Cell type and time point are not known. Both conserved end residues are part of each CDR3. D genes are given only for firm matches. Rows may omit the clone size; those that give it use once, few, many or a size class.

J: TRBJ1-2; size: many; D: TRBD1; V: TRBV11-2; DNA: TGTGCCAGCAGGAGACAGGGGGCTGGCTACACCTTC; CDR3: CASRRQGAGYTF
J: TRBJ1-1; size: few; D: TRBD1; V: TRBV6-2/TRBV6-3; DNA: TGTGCCAGCAGTACGGAAGGGACAGGGAGGACTGAAGCTTTCTTT; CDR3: CASSTEGTGRTEAFF
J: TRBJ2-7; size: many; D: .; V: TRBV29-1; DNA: TGCAGCGTTGTCGTGTCCGGCTACGAGCAGTACTTC; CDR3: CSVVVSGYEQYF
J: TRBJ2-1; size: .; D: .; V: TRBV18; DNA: TGTGCCAGCTCACCACGGACCTGGGACGGCAATGAGCAGTTCTTC; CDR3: CASSPRTWDGNEQFF
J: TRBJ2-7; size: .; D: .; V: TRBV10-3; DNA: TGTGCCATCGGGCAAACGGCAGAAAGGGGCGAGCAGTACTTC; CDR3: CAIGQTAERGEQYF
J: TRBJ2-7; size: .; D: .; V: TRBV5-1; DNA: TGCGCCAGCAGGGCTGAATCCTACGAGCAGTACTTC; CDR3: CASRAESYEQYF
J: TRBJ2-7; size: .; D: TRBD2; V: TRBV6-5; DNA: TGTGCCAGCAGAAGAGGCGGGAGAGGAGGATACGAGCAGTACTTC; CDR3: CASRRGGRGGYEQYF
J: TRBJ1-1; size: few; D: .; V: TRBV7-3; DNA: TGTGCCAGCAGCTTAGAGGGTCGAGGGGGCACTGAAGCTTTCTTT; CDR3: CASSLEGRGGTEAFF
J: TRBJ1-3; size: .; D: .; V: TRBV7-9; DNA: TGTGCCAGCAGCCCTTATCCCAGGTCCGGAAACACCATATATTTT; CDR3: CASSPYPRSGNTIYF
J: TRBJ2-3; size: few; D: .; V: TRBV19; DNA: TGTGCCAGTAGTATGACAGCCAGAGTCACAGATACGCAGTATTTT; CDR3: CASSMTARVTDTQYF
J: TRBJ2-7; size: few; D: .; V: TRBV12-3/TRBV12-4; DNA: TGTGCCAGCAGTTTAGGCCCGCAGGGCTATACGGCGTCCTACGAGCAGTACTTC; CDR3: CASSLGPQGYTASYEQYF
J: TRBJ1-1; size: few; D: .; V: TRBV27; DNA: TGTGCCAGCAGTTTACAACTCCTGGAGGGGGAAGCTTTCTTT; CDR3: CASSLQLLEGEAFF
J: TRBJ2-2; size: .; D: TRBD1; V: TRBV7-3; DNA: TGTGCCAGCAGTCTAACCCGGGACAGGGCTCAAACCGGGGAGCTGTTTTTT; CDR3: CASSLTRDRAQTGELFF
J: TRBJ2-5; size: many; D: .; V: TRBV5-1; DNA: TGCGCCAGCAGCTACGGATACAGCCAGGAGACCCAGTACTTC; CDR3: CASSYGYSQETQYF
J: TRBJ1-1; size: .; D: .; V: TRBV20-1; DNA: TGCAGTGCTAGAGATCAAGGCCGGGGCACTGAAGCTTTCTTT; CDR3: CSARDQGRGTEAFF
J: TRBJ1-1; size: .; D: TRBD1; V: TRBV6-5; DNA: TGTGCCAGCAGTTTATCCGGGACAGGGATCTGGAGTGAAGCTTTCTTT; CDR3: CASSLSGTGIWSEAFF
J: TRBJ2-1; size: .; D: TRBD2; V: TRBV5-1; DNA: TGCGCCAGCAGCTACCTAGCGGGAGGTCACAATGAGCAGTTCTTC; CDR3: CASSYLAGGHNEQFF
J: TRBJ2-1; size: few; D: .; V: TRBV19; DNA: TGTGCCAGTACCCCTAGCCCTCTGCGCTACAATGAGCAGTTCTTC; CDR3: CASTPSPLRYNEQFF
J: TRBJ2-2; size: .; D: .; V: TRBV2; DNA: TGTGCCAGCAATGGGGGCTGGTCCGGGGAGCTGTTTTTT; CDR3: CASNGGWSGELFF
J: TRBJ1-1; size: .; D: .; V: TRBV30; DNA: TGTGCCTGGAGTGTCCAGCCGAACACTGAAGCTTTCTTT; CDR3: CAWSVQPNTEAFF
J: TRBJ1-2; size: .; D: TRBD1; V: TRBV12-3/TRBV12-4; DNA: TGTGCCAGCAGTGAGGACAGGGACCACGGCTACACCTTC; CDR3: CASSEDRDHGYTF
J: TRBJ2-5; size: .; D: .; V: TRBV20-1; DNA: TGCAGTGCTAGAGATTTTGGTAGCGCATGGCGGGAGACCCAGTACTTC; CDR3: CSARDFGSAWRETQYF
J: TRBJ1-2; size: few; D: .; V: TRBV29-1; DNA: TGCAGCGTCCGAAACTGGGGGGACTATGGCTACACCTTC; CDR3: CSVRNWGDYGYTF
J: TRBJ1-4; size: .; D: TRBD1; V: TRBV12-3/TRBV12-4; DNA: TGTGCCAGCAGTTTGAGGACAGGGGGCGGGAAACTGTTTTTT; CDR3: CASSLRTGGGKLFF
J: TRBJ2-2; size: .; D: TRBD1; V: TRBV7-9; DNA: TGTGCCAGCAGACACAGGGGGCACAACACCGGGGAGCTGTTTTTT; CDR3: CASRHRGHNTGELFF
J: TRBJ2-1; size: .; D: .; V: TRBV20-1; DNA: TGCAGTGCTAGTTTGCTGTACGACAATGAGCAGTTCTTC; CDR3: CSASLLYDNEQFF
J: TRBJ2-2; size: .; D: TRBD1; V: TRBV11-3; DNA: TGTGCCAGCAGCCTTTACAGGGGGCACACCGGGGAGCTGTTTTTT; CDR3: CASSLYRGHTGELFF
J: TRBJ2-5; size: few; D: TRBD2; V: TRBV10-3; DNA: TGTGCCATCAGTGCAGGGTTAGCGGGAGAGGGCCAAGAGACCCAGTACTTC; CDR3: CAISAGLAGEGQETQYF
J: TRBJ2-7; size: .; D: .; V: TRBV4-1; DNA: TGCGCCAGCAGCCAGACTTTGGGGGGTCACGAGCAGTACTTC; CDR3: CASSQTLGGHEQYF
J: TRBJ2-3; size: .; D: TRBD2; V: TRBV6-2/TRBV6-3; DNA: TGTGCCAGCAGACCCGGGACTACCATTCTTGCAGATACGCAGTATTTT; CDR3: CASRPGTTILADTQYF
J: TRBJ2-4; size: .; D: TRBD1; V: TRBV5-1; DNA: TGCGCCAGCAGCGCGGGACAGGACAAAAACATTCAGTACTTC; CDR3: CASSAGQDKNIQYF
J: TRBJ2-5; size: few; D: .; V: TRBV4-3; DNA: TGCGCCAGCAGCCAAGAAAGGGAAGGGTACCAAGAGACCCAGTACTTC; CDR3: CASSQEREGYQETQYF
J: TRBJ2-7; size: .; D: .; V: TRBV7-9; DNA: TGTGCCAGCAGCTTAGATGCCCACTCCTACGAGCAGTACTTC; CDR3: CASSLDAHSYEQYF
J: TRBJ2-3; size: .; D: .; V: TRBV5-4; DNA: TGTGCCAGCAGCCCCGGACACCGGCTTCAAGGAGATACGCAGTATTTT; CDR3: CASSPGHRLQGDTQYF
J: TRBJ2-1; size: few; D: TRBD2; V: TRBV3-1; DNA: TGTGCCAGCAGCCAAGCGGGACTAGCGGGAGGGGGGGAGCAGTTCTTC; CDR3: CASSQAGLAGGGEQFF
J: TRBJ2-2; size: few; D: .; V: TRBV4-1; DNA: TGCGCCAGCAGCCAAGCGGGGGTATCCACCGGGGAGCTGTTTTTT; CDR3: CASSQAGVSTGELFF
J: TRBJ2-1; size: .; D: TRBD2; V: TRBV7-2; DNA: TGTGCCAGCACCGGAGCGGTAGCGGGCTACAATGAGCAGTTCTTC; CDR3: CASTGAVAGYNEQFF
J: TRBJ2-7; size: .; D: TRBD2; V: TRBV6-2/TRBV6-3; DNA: TGTGCCAGCCGGGAGGGGGGGAAATCCTACGAGCAGTACTTC; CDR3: CASREGGKSYEQYF
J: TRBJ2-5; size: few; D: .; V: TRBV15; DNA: TGTGCCACCAGCGTCGGAGCAACGGGGACCCAGTACTTC; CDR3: CATSVGATGTQYF
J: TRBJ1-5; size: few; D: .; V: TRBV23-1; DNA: TGCGCCAGCAGTCCCTCACTCCTCCTGTGTGGGGGCAATCAGCCCCAGCATTTT; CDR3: CASSPSLLLCGGNQPQHF
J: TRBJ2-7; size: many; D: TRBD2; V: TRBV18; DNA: TGTGCCAGCTCACCCATTAGGACTAGCGCGTCCTACGAGCAGTACTTC; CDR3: CASSPIRTSASYEQYF
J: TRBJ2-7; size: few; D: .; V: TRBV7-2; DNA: TGTGCCAGCAGCTTAGTAGCGGAGACACTCCACGAGCAGTACTTC; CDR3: CASSLVAETLHEQYF
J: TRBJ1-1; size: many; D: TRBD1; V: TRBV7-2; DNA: TGTGCCAGCAGCTACCGACAGGGCACTGAAGCTTTCTTT; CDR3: CASSYRQGTEAFF
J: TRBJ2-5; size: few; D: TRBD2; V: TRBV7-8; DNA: TGTGCCAGCAGCCCCGGGACTAGCGGGAACCACAGGGAGGAGACCCAGTACTTC; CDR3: CASSPGTSGNHREETQYF
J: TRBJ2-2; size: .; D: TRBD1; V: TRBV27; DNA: TGTGCCAGCAACCCAGGGACAGGGCCCACCGGGGAGCTGTTTTTT; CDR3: CASNPGTGPTGELFF
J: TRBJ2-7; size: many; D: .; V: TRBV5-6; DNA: TGTGCCAGCAGCCGAAACCAGGCCCAGAGCTCCTACGAGCAGTACTTC; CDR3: CASSRNQAQSSYEQYF
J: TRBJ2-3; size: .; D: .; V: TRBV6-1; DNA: TGTGCCAGCAGTGAAGAACTAGCCCTCACAGATACGCAGTATTTT; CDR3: CASSEELALTDTQYF
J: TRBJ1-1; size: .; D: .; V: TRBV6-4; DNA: TGTGCCAGCAGTGACAGCGGCATAGGGGAAGCTTTCTTT; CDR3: CASSDSGIGEAFF
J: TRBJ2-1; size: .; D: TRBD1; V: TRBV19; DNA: TGTGCCAGTAGTATTGAGGGACAGGGGTACAATGAGCAGTTCTTC; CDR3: CASSIEGQGYNEQFF
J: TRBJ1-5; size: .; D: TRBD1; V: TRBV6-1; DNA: TGTGCCAGCAGTGGGGGGGACAGTTATCAGCCCCAGCATTTT; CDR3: CASSGGDSYQPQHF
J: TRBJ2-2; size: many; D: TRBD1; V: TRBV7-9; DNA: TGTGCCAGCCCCCTTGGGGACAGGGCCGCCGGGGAGCTGTTTTTT; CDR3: CASPLGDRAAGELFF
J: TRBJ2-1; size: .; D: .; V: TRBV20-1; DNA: TGCAGTGCTGGTCGGACTGACGGCAATGAGCAGTTCTTC; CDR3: CSAGRTDGNEQFF
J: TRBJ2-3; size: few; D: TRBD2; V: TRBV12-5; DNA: TGTGCTAGTGGTCCCGGACTAGCGGAATACACAGATACGCAGTATTTT; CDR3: CASGPGLAEYTDTQYF